Here is one T cell receptor beta chain with its context. Its antigen is unidentified. These data come from a study of T cells in localized non-small cell lung cancer. Study-wide results and caveats: Uninvolved adjacent lung had the highest recorded T cell clonality, with tumor below it.

Clones were read by immunoSEQ multiplex PCR, and TCRdb kept only the in-frame ones, dropping some. The sample gives about 1,800 clones, about 19% of which show up once; roughly 22% is in the top ten. The CDR3 runs to 14 residues. Germline V gene data show CDR1 as SGHRS and CDR2 as YFSETQ. Trimming took 2 bases from V and 0 from J; bases not matched to a gene: 1. V and J are TRBV5-1 and TRBJ1-2, with TRBD1 identical over 7 bases. The input for sequencing was normal lung tissue next to the tumor, taken before any cancer treatment. The receptor was derived from a woman aged 35 to 70 with stage I lung adenocarcinoma. CDR3 nucleotides: TGCGCCAGCAGCTTCCAGGGGGCTAACTATGGCTACACCTTC. Amino acids: CASSFQGANYGYTF.